The 29 T cell receptor beta chains listed next were all sequenced from one sample in a study of blood T cell repertoires in COVID-19. Clones were sequenced by immunoSEQ multiplex PCR, and TCRdb holds only the in-frame ones, with some missing. The table records around 300,000 clones, more than 80% of them present only once. The sample comprised peripheral blood. Every receptor here comes from a woman between 25 and 40 years old with COVID-19, enrolled during active disease.

V usage is TRBV6-1 and J usage is TRBJ1-4; TRBD1 aligns across 7 bases. The CDR3 has 14 amino acids. The germline CDR1 and CDR2 sequences are MNHNS and SASEGT. Trimming removed 8 bases from V and 3 bases from J; junction bases left unmatched: 6. The CDR3 loop is CASGLQGPNEKLFF. DNA for the CDR3: TGTGCCAGCGGGCTACAGGGGCCTAATGAAAAACTGTTTTTT.

The rearrangement joins TRBV3-1 (or the pseudogene TRBV3-2) to TRBJ1-6; D gene ambiguous. The ends were cut back, 1 base at V and 4 bases at J, with 8 bases in the middle. Germline V lookup: CDR1 LGHDT, CDR2 YNNKEL (reference sequence). The CDR3 length is 15 residues. The CDR3 loop reads CASSQGGPYNSPLHF. CDR3 DNA sequence: TGTGCCAGCAGCCAAGGCGGGCCGTATAATTCACCCCTCCACTTT.

The V and J genes are TRBV28 and TRBJ2-7, with D tentatively TRBD2 (5 bases). This CDR3 has 14 residues. Germline values: CDR1 MDHEN, CDR2 SYDVKM. The V end was cut by 2 bases, the J end by 3 bases, with 11 bases between. CDR3 coding DNA: TGTGCCAGCAGTTTAAGAGGGTTGGTCTACGAGCAGTACTTC. Translating it yields CASSLRGLVYEQYF. The entire variable domain, with the rest obtained from reference TRBV28 and TRBJ2-7, is as follows: DVKVTQSSRYLVKRTGEKVFLECVQDMDHENMFWYRQDPGLGLRLIYFSYDVKMKEKGDIPEGYSVSREKKERFSLILESASTNQTSMYLCASSLRGLVYEQYFGPGTRLTVT.

J is TRBJ1-1 and V is TRBV7-9; D call uncertain. Germline values: CDR1 SEHNR, CDR2 FQNEAQ (reference sequence). The CDR3 spans 16 residues. Deletions cut 5 bases from V and 0 bases from J, with 16 bases between. The DNA of the CDR3 is TGTGCCAGCAGCCCTCTCGTGCGGGGAATGAACACTGAAGCTTTCTTT. This translates into CASSPLVRGMNTEAFF.

CDR3 loop: CASSLYGGEKLFF. The CDR3 DNA is TGTGCCAGCAGCCTATACGGGGGGGAAAAACTGTTTTTT. This sequence joins TRBV12-3 or TRBV12-4 and TRBJ1-4; a weak D match, TRBD1 (5 bases). The CDR3 runs to 13 residues. The V end lost 6 bases, the J end lost 8 bases, and 13 bases lay between the germline ends.

This chain links TRBV28 with TRBJ2-7; D possibly corresponds to TRBD1 (5 bases). Trimming cost V 3 bases and J 5 bases, with 8 bases left between them. The CDR3 is 12 amino acids. The germline V gene has CDR1 MDHEN and CDR2 SYDVKM. CDR3 amino acids: CASSLTVHEQYF. CDR3 sequence (DNA): TGTGCCAGCAGTTTGACAGTCCACGAGCAGTACTTC.

The chain recombines TRBV7-2 with TRBJ2-5; 8 bases agree with TRBD1. There are 16 residues in the CDR3. The germline V gene encodes CDR1 SGHTA and CDR2 FQGNSA. Losses at the gene ends were 2 bases for V and 5 bases for J; bases not matched to a gene: 10. DNA of the CDR3: TGTGCCAGCAGCTTATCGCTGGACAGGGCCCGGGAGACCCAGTACTTC. Amino acids: CASSLSLDRARETQYF.

The rearrangement uses TRBV10-3 and TRBJ2-1, with a tentative D call TRBD2 (5 bases). Per the germline V gene, CDR1 is ENHRY and CDR2 is SYGVKD. V dropped 5 bases and J dropped 7 bases, with 6 bases sitting between them. This CDR3 has 11 amino acids. CDR3 loop: CAISRGNEQFF. The CDR3 nucleotides are TGTGCCATCAGTCGAGGGAATGAGCAGTTCTTC.

The chain couples TRBV7-9 to TRBJ2-3; 9 nucleotides line up with TRBD2. Trimming cost V 5 bases and J 0 bases; bases outside gene matches: 3. The germline V gene encodes CDR1 SEHNR and CDR2 FQNEAQ (reference sequence). The CDR3 contains 15 residues. In DNA, the CDR3 is TGTGCCAGCAGCCCCCTAGCGGGAAGCACAGATACGCAGTATTTT. Its translation is CASSPLAGSTDTQYF.

This rearrangement joins TRBV6-1 to TRBJ2-7; D is possibly TRBD1 (5 bases). V lost 2 bases and J 1 base, leaving 12 bases between the germline ends. Germline CDR1 and CDR2: MNHNS and SASEGT. This CDR3 spans 15 amino acids. This CDR3 reads CASSEWFRTSYEQYF. The CDR3, as DNA: TGTGCCAGCAGTGAATGGTTTAGGACATCCTACGAGCAGTACTTC.

V is TRBV4-1 and J is TRBJ2-1, with D unclear. The CDR3 runs 18 residues. With 5 bases removed from V and 8 bases from J, the gap between germline ends came to 28 bases. The germline CDR1 and CDR2 sequences are MGHRA and YSYEKL. The CDR3 DNA reads as TGCGCCAGCAGCTCATTTATCCTCAACATTAGGCTGGCGGATGAGCAGTTCTTC. Amino acid sequence: CASSSFILNIRLADEQFF.

The gene calls are TRBV28 and TRBJ2-2; TRBD1 agrees at 7 bases. CDR3 size: 15 residues. Germline CDR1 is MDHEN and CDR2 is SYDVKM. V was clipped by 8 bases and J by 0 bases; unmatched bases: 6. The CDR3 nucleotides read TGTGCCAGCCGCTGGGGGACAGCGAACACCGGGGAGCTGTTTTTT. It specifies CASRWGTANTGELFF.

The V gene is TRBV5-5, the J gene TRBJ1-1, with a possible D match to TRBD1 (6 bases). There are 14 residues in the CDR3. CDR1 is SGHKS, CDR2 YYEKEE, per germline (reference sequence). V was trimmed by 3 bases and J by 2 bases, leaving 11 bases between them. The CDR3 DNA is TGTGCCAGCAGCTCTGGACAGAGTAACACTGAAGCTTTCTTT. As protein: CASSSGQSNTEAFF.

The chain has TRBV7-2 and TRBJ2-7; 8 nucleotides match TRBD2. The CDR3 has 13 amino acids. With V trimmed by 3 bases and J by 5 bases, 3 bases remained unmatched. The germline gives CDR1 SGHTA, CDR2 FQGNSA. The CDR3 here is CASSFGREDEQYF. The CDR3 bases are TGTGCCAGCAGCTTCGGGCGGGAGGACGAGCAGTACTTC.

This clone was detected once. The chain links TRBV5-1 to TRBJ1-4; D may be TRBD1 (6 bases). Germline lookup yields CDR1 SGHRS and CDR2 YFSETQ. V was shortened by 4 bases and J by 6 bases, with 10 bases between the two germline ends. CDR3 length equals 13 residues. DNA for the CDR3: TGCGCCAGCAGCCGTGGGACACATGAAAAACTGTTTTTT. Protein sequence: CASSRGTHEKLFF. The full variable domain, with the rest looked up from reference TRBV5-1 and TRBJ1-4, is KAGVTQTPRYLIKTRGQQVTLSCSPISGHRSVSWYQQTPGQGLQFLFEYFSETQRNKGNFPGRFSGRQFSNSRSEMNVSTLELGDSALYLCASSRGTHEKLFFGSGTQLSVL.

This chain uses TRBV19 with TRBJ2-2, with 15 bases identical to TRBD2. The CDR3 totals 19 residues. Germline lookup yields CDR1 LNHDA and CDR2 SQIVND (reference sequence). V was pared by 6 bases and J by 4 bases, with 12 bases of the junction left unmatched. The CDR3 bases are TGTGCCAGTAGACCTGAACCGGGACTAGCGGGAGGTGGCACCGGGGAGCTGTTTTTT. It translates to CASRPEPGLAGGGTGELFF.

The chain employs TRBV10-2 and TRBJ2-2; 10 nucleotides match TRBD1. This CDR3 is built from 16 residues. Germline CDR1 and CDR2: WSHSY and SAAADI. J was trimmed by 1 base and V by 9 bases; bases with no gene match: 8. CDR3 nucleotide sequence: TGCGCCAGGGGGGACAGGGGTCGCGTGAACACCGGGGAGCTGTTTTTT. Protein product: CARGDRGRVNTGELFF.

V and J are TRBV6-4 and TRBJ1-2; 9 positions match TRBD1. CDR1 is MRHNA and CDR2 is SNTAGT in the germline V gene. CDR3 length: 16 residues. J lost 7 bases, V lost 2 bases, and 11 bases had no gene match. CDR3 amino acids: CASSDTDRGDSAGYTF. CDR3 DNA sequence: TGTGCCAGCAGTGACACGGACAGGGGAGATTCGGCTGGCTACACCTTC.

The chain combines TRBV5-1 with TRBJ1-1; tentative D call: TRBD1 (6 bases). V was shortened by 9 bases and J by 1 base, with 13 bases between the two germline ends. CDR1 is SGHRS and CDR2 is YFSETQ in the germline V gene. This CDR3 comprises 13 residues. The CDR3 loop reads CATADSQNTEAFF. The CDR3 bases are TGCGCCACCGCGGACAGTCAGAACACTGAAGCTTTCTTT. Full variable domain (missing parts from reference TRBV5-1 and TRBJ1-1): KAGVTQTPRYLIKTRGQQVTLSCSPISGHRSVSWYQQTPGQGLQFLFEYFSETQRNKGNFPGRFSGRQFSNSRSEMNVSTLELGDSALYLCATADSQNTEAFFGQGTRLTVV.

This chain uses TRBV2 with TRBJ1-3; 8 nucleotides agree with TRBD1. Germline values: CDR1 SNHLY, CDR2 FYNNEI. This CDR3 comprises 16 residues. The ends lost 6 bases at V and 0 bases at J; junction bases unmatched: 7. The CDR3 loop is CASSPGQAYSGNTIYF. The DNA for the CDR3 is TGTGCCAGCAGCCCGGGACAGGCCTACTCTGGAAACACCATATATTTT.

Worth noting for this clone: This sample includes further DNA sequences coding for the same CDR3. This chain links TRBV4-1 with TRBJ1-5, with D unresolved. Germline CDR1 MGHRA, CDR2 YSYEKL. The CDR3 has 15 amino acids. V was pared by 0 bases and J by 6 bases, with 12 bases between. This chain's CDR3 is CASSQDRRGGQPQHF. The CDR3 DNA reads as TGCGCCAGCAGCCAAGATAGGCGGGGAGGTCAGCCCCAGCATTTT.

The count of this clone is one. The chain employs TRBV11-1 and TRBJ1-2; D is unclear. Germline CDR1 SGHAT, CDR2 FQDESV (reference sequence). The V end was cut by 5 bases, the J end by 7 bases, with 17 bases between. This CDR3 comprises 14 residues. CDR3 loop: CASSPRGQLIGYTF. The DNA for the CDR3 is TGTGCCAGCAGCCCCAGAGGGCAGTTAATTGGCTACACCTTC.

The chain recombines TRBV5-1 with TRBJ2-2, with D perhaps matching TRBD2 (6 bases). Trimming pared 5 bases from V and 3 bases from J, leaving 14 bases between. The CDR3 loop spans 15 amino acids. Germline CDR1 and CDR2: SGHRS and YFSETQ. This CDR3 is CASRGGSSDTGELFF. The CDR3 coding sequence is TGCGCCAGCAGGGGGGGAAGCTCTGACACCGGGGAGCTGTTTTTT.

This clone showed up just a few times. This chain uses TRBV5-5 with TRBJ1-5; D gene unclear. The CDR3 loop spans 15 amino acids. Germline CDR1 reads SGHKS; CDR2 reads YYEKEE (reference sequence). V lost 1 base to trimming and J lost 7 bases, with 15 bases between them. This CDR3 is CASSLTDTRRQPQHF. The CDR3 DNA reads TGTGCCAGCAGCTTGACAGACACTCGGAGGCAGCCCCAGCATTTT.

This clone was seen a handful of times. V and J are TRBV10-3 and TRBJ1-1; no clear D. Trimming took off 3 bases at V and 7 bases at J, with 9 bases between the two ends. The CDR3 sequence is 12 residues long. Germline CDR1 reads ENHRY; CDR2 reads SYGVKD. The CDR3 bases are TGTGCCATCAGTGACCTGCGACTTGAAGCTTTCTTT. It codes for CAISDLRLEAFF.

The chain recombines TRBV5-4 with TRBJ2-1, with a weak D call TRBD1 (5 bases). Germline V gene lookup returns CDR1 SGHNT and CDR2 YYREEE (reference sequence). Trimming left V 4 bases short and J 5 bases short, with 10 bases between. The CDR3 runs 13 residues. CDR3 sequence (DNA): TGTGCCAGCAGCCCTCGACAGAACAATGAGCAGTTCTTC. It yields the protein CASSPRQNNEQFF.

This CDR3 reads CASSRDRVTGELFF. DNA of the CDR3: TGCGCCAGCAGCCGGGACAGGGTCACCGGGGAGCTGTTTTTT. The chain uses TRBV4-1 and TRBJ2-2; the match to TRBD1 covers 9 bases. There are 14 residues in the CDR3. J lost 4 bases, V lost 4 bases, and 1 base had no gene match. Per germline, CDR1 MGHRA and CDR2 YSYEKL.

The chain employs TRBV5-1 and TRBJ2-2; 11 bases match TRBD2. Germline V gives CDR1 SGHRS, CDR2 YFSETQ. The V gene end was trimmed by 2 bases and the J gene end by 4 bases; junction bases not matched to a gene: 1. This CDR3 is built from 15 residues. The chain's CDR3 is CASSFGLAGTGELFF. The CDR3 DNA reads as TGCGCCAGCAGCTTTGGACTAGCGGGCACCGGGGAGCTGTTTTTT.

The CDR3 reads CASSGTGSGNTIYF. The CDR3 region has the DNA TGTGCCAGCAGCGGGACAGGGTCTGGAAACACCATATATTTT. The rearrangement joins TRBV2 to TRBJ1-3; TRBD1 agrees at 9 bases. The junction had 1 base not matched to a gene; V was cut back by 6 bases and J by 1 base. Germline V gives CDR1 SNHLY, CDR2 FYNNEI. This CDR3 is 14 amino acids long.